The T cell receptor (beta chain) described here comes from a study of blood T cell repertoires in COVID-19. Repertoires were generated with immunoSEQ multiplex PCR, while TCRdb's copy carries only in-frame clones and drops some. This table holds around 160,000 clones, 88% found once. V was clipped by 5 bases and J by 4 bases, with 15 bases between them. This CDR3 is 14 amino acids long. Per germline, CDR1 MDHEN and CDR2 SYDVKM. This chain connects TRBV28 to TRBJ2-7; D ambiguous. This TCR derives from a human donor in a cohort sampled during active COVID-19. The sample taken for sequencing was peripheral blood. CDR3 coding DNA: TGTGCCAGCAGTCCCGCCCTTGAGGTATACGAGCAGTACTTC. Amino acids: CASSPALEVYEQYF.